A selection of T cell receptor beta chains follows, all from one sample in a study of OX40 agonist ivuxolimab in advanced cancers. Sequencing used immunoSEQ multiplex PCR; TCRdb keeps in-frame clones, though not all of them. The sample has roughly 68,000 clones; 65% to 90% are singletons. The source material was CD4+ or CD8+ T cells sorted from blood, sampled in a trial of the OX40 agonist ivuxolimab. These receptors were obtained from an adult with an advanced solid tumor such as melanoma, head and neck, liver or kidney cancer. Each CDR3 is given with its conserved first and last residue. A D gene is named only where the DNA matches it firmly. The size entry is marked missing in some rows and otherwise reads once, few, many or a size class.

TRBJ1-5 . TRBV28 . CASRSSPRTNQPQHF TGTGCCAGCAGATCCTCCCCACGGACCAATCAGCCCCAGCATTTT
TRBJ1-3 . TRBV19 . CASRPVSYLQSSSGNTIYF TGTGCCAGTAGGCCGGTATCCTACCTACAGAGTAGCTCTGGAAACACCATATATTTT
TRBJ2-2 . TRBV6-5 . CASSSQGWSTGELFF TGTGCCAGCAGTTCCCAGGGTTGGTCCACCGGGGAGCTGTTTTTT
TRBJ2-7 TRBD2 TRBV29-1 once CSVAGLAGPYEQYF TGCAGCGTTGCGGGACTAGCGGGACCCTACGAGCAGTACTTC
TRBJ2-6 . TRBV7-6 . CASSPTSGANVLTF TGTGCCAGCAGCCCCACTTCTGGGGCCAACGTCCTGACTTTC
TRBJ1-2 . TRBV4-1 . CASSQRDIGYTF TGCGCCAGCAGCCAAAGGGACATTGGCTACACCTTC
TRBJ1-1 . TRBV19 . CASRMGGLRGNTEAFF TGTGCCAGTAGGATGGGGGGCCTAAGGGGCAACACTGAAGCTTTCTTT
TRBJ1-3 . TRBV6-5 . CASSYEPGEVGNTIYF TGTGCCAGCAGTTACGAGCCCGGGGAGGTTGGAAACACCATATATTTT
TRBJ1-1 . TRBV21-1 . CASSKGQQGNTEAFF TGTGCCAGCAGCAAAGGACAACAGGGAAACACTGAAGCTTTCTTT
TRBJ2-1 TRBD2 TRBV29-1 . CSVVSASGNYNEQFF TGCAGCGTTGTTTCTGCGAGCGGGAACTACAATGAGCAGTTCTTC
TRBJ2-3 . TRBV7-2 . CASSPDSTYTDTQYF TGTGCCAGCAGCCCGGACTCTACTTACACAGATACGCAGTATTTT
TRBJ2-5 TRBD1 TRBV28 . CASSPGTGRSETQYF TGTGCCAGCAGTCCAGGGACAGGGAGATCGGAGACCCAGTACTTC
TRBJ1-5 . TRBV5-1 . CASSLGDFGQPQHF TGCGCCAGCAGCTTAGGGGACTTCGGACAGCCCCAGCATTTT
TRBJ1-4 . TRBV9 . CASSVHPGTTNEKLFF TGTGCCAGCAGCGTCCACCCCGGGACAACTAATGAAAAACTGTTTTTT
TRBJ2-3 . TRBV7-7 . CASSLAIGGPDTQYF TGTGCCAGCAGCTTAGCGATTGGGGGTCCAGATACGCAGTATTTT
TRBJ2-5 . TRBV28 . CASETEYQETQYF TGTGCCAGCGAGACAGAGTACCAAGAGACCCAGTACTTC
TRBJ2-1 . TRBV5-4 . CASREAAGSYNEQFF TGTGCCAGCAGAGAGGCAGCGGGCTCCTACAATGAGCAGTTCTTC
TRBJ1-2 TRBD1 TRBV5-6 . CASSLGQGSNYGYTF TGTGCCAGCAGCTTGGGACAGGGAAGTAACTATGGCTACACCTTC
TRBJ2-5 TRBD1 TRBV7-9 . CASTPGTGTGGETQYF TGTGCCAGCACACCAGGGACCGGGACAGGGGGAGAGACCCAGTACTTC
TRBJ2-7 . TRBV7-2 . CASSLGSIYEQYF TGTGCCAGCAGCTTAGGCAGCATCTACGAGCAGTACTTC
TRBJ2-5 . TRBV19 . CASSTTGGVGETQYF TGTGCCAGTAGTACTACAGGGGGGGTTGGGGAGACCCAGTACTTC
TRBJ2-7 . TRBV5-1 . CASSLVPREAYEQYF TGCGCCAGCAGCTTGGTCCCGCGTGAGGCTTACGAGCAGTACTTC
TRBJ2-3 . TRBV5-1 once CASSLVGEADTQYF TGCGCCAGCAGCTTGGTTGGGGAGGCAGATACGCAGTATTTT
TRBJ2-4 TRBD1 TRBV4-2 . CASSPGQGENIQYF TGTGCCAGCAGCCCAGGACAGGGAGAAAACATTCAGTACTTC
TRBJ2-5 . TRBV2 . CASSGGIRETQYF TGTGCCAGCAGTGGCGGGATAAGGGAGACCCAGTACTTC